This TCR beta chain was recovered during a study of blood T cells in healthy people across ages. Findings and caveats of the study: Observed TCR beta diversity per million T cells went down as age went up. This fall followed a roughly linear course with age.

This clonotype was observed a handful of times. Its antigen remains unidentified. Using a J-beta primer mix together with a sample-barcoded 5' primer, a second PCR was run for about 7 to 12 cycles. Each cDNA was tagged by a template-switch adaptor containing 12 random nucleotides. TCRdb reanalysed the 5' RACE reads using MiXCR and keeps one entry per CDR3 protein. In the table there are about 1,400,000 distinct CDR3 sequences, around 55% of which are singletons. The CDR3 contains 14 residues. Germline V gene data show CDR1 as SEHNR and CDR2 as FQNEAQ (reference sequence). The V end lost 6 bases, the J end lost 5 bases, and 14 bases lay between the germline ends. Healthy Caucasian individuals from Russia aged about 6 to 100 were enrolled as donors. PBMCs were isolated at a quantity of at least 7 million per sample.

This receptor was obtained from a man aged 18 to 30 in good health. The genes are TRBV7-9 and TRBJ2-1, with a possible D match to TRBD1 (6 bases). Source material: blood. CDR3 DNA sequence: TGTGCCAGCAGTCAACTGGGACAAAACAATGAGCAGTTCTTC. It specifies CASSQLGQNNEQFF.